This T cell receptor (beta chain) was captured by sequencing in a study of cytomegalovirus exposure and HLA in healthy donors. Study results and limitations: A highly shared variant cluster was judged a likely technical artifact.

About this clone itself: Its antigen is not known.

Unmatched junction bases numbered 10, after V lost 5 bases and J lost 11 bases. CDR3 length: 13 residues. Germline V gene sequence: CDR1 SEHNR, CDR2 FQNEAQ (reference sequence). PCR used 60 Vbeta primers and 13 Jbeta primers. Data came from immunoSEQ multiplex PCR; TCRdb stores just in-frame clones and leaves some out. This sample has about 94,000 clones, with approximately 80% found just once. V gene TRBV7-9 combines with J gene TRBJ1-2; 8 bases are a match to TRBD1. The receptor comes from a human donor in good health. The sample consisted of PBMCs. DNA for the CDR3: TGTGCCAGCAGCATAGGACAGGGTCCCTCGTACACCTTC. Amino acids: CASSIGQGPSYTF.